The 24 T cell receptor beta chains reported below all come from one sample, sequenced in a study of a mutant IDH1 vaccine in newly diagnosed glioma. As for time point: week 47, end of study. A 20-mer mutant IDH1 peptide at 300 ug was injected subcutaneously with topical imiquimod. Sequencing was performed with immunoSEQ multiplex PCR; in TCRdb, only in-frame clones are kept and a portion is missing. The sample lists approximately 80,000 clones, roughly four fifths occurring once. These receptors' antigens are unknown. Sequenced here: PBMCs, sampled from a glioma patient whose treatment included an IDH1 peptide vaccine. These receptors all stem from a man aged 35 to 55 with glioma.

The V call is TRBV27, the J call TRBJ2-2; D ambiguous. The CDR3 extends over 15 amino acids. Germline V gives CDR1 MNHEY, CDR2 SMNVEV (reference sequence). V was pared by 7 bases and J by 0 bases, with 12 bases between. The CDR3 loop reads CASTKRLANTGELFF. The DNA of the CDR3 is TGTGCCAGCACCAAGAGGCTTGCGAACACCGGGGAGCTGTTTTTT.

This chain uses TRBV2 with TRBJ2-5; 7 positions match TRBD2. V gave up 6 bases and J gave up 2 bases; unmatched junction bases: 6. Germline V lookup: CDR1 SNHLY, CDR2 FYNNEI. This CDR3 contains 14 residues. CDR3 amino acids: CASRGGSKQETQYF. The DNA of the CDR3 is TGTGCCAGCAGGGGAGGGTCGAAACAAGAGACCCAGTACTTC. Based on the CDR3 plus reference TRBV2 and TRBJ2-5, the full variable domain is EPEVTQTPSHQVTQMGQEVILRCVPISNHLYFYWYRQILGQKVEFLVSFYNNEISEKSEIFDDQFSVERPDGSNFTLKIRSTKLEDSAMYFCASRGGSKQETQYFGPGTRLLVL.

This chain connects TRBV5-1 to TRBJ2-7; TRBD1 agrees at 10 bases. This CDR3 has 16 amino acids. Trimming removed 2 bases from V and 4 bases from J; junction bases left unmatched: 9. The V gene's germline CDR1 is SGHRS and CDR2 YFSETQ. The CDR3 protein is CASSLSTGGAAYEQYF. CDR3 DNA: TGCGCCAGCAGCTTATCGACAGGGGGCGCCGCTTACGAGCAGTACTTC.

The genes are TRBV7-2 and TRBJ2-1; a possible D gene is TRBD2 (6 bases). CDR3 length: 18 amino acids. Trimming cost V 4 bases and J 4 bases, with 23 bases left between them. Germline V lookup: CDR1 SGHTA, CDR2 FQGNSA. CDR3 protein: CASSSRDSTLIPYNEQFF. DNA for the CDR3: TGTGCCAGCAGCTCCCGGGACTCAACCCTGATACCATACAATGAGCAGTTCTTC.

The V and J genes are TRBV7-8 and TRBJ1-4; 8 nucleotides align to TRBD1. Germline loops: CDR1 SGHVS, CDR2 FQNEAQ. CDR3 length equals 14 residues. The junction had 7 bases not matched to a gene; V was cut back by 5 bases and J by 8 bases. The CDR3 is CASSPRTGTEKLFF. The CDR3 coding sequence is TGTGCCAGCAGCCCTAGGACAGGGACCGAAAAACTGTTTTTT.

This chain uses TRBV19 with TRBJ2-7, with 10 bases fitting TRBD2. Germline lookup yields CDR1 LNHDA and CDR2 SQIVND (reference sequence). Trimming took 5 bases from V and 2 from J; bases not matched to a gene: 9. This CDR3 spans 16 amino acids. Written as DNA, the CDR3 is TGTGCCAGTAGTCCTAGCGGGAGCCCTCCCGCCTACGAGCAGTACTTC. Protein: CASSPSGSPPAYEQYF.

This clone was counted once. The rearrangement links TRBV28 to TRBJ2-1, with 8 bases that match TRBD2. CDR1 is MDHEN and CDR2 is SYDVKM in the germline V gene. V lost 5 bases to trimming and J lost 10 bases; unmatched junction nucleotides: 13. This CDR3 has 15 residues. The CDR3 sequence: CASSQTSASLGEQFF. The CDR3 coding sequence is TGTGCCAGCAGTCAGACTAGCGCTTCCCTCGGGGAGCAGTTCTTC.

The chain joins TRBV29-1 to TRBJ2-1; TRBD1 agrees at 12 bases. Germline V CDR1 and CDR2: SQVTM, ANQGSEA. The CDR3 sequence is 17 residues long. After removal of 1 base from V and 1 base from J, the junction contained 5 bases not matched to a gene. DNA for the CDR3: TGCAGCGTTGAAGGCGGGACAGGGGGCGAATCCTACAATGAGCAGTTCTTC. Translating it yields CSVEGGTGGESYNEQFF.

This rearrangement joins TRBV7-6 to TRBJ2-7; 7 bases fit TRBD1. The V and J ends lost 1 base and 4 bases, in that order; junction bases with no gene match: 7. This CDR3 contains 15 residues. Germline CDR1 SGHVS, CDR2 FNYEAQ. The DNA for the CDR3 is TGTGCCAGCAGCTTAGTAGACAGGGCATTTTACGAGCAGTACTTC. Protein product: CASSLVDRAFYEQYF.

In this sample, this clone turned up once. V is TRBV18 and J is TRBJ1-3, with D hard to call. The CDR3 contains 14 residues. CDR1 and CDR2 (germline): KGHSH, LQKENI. V was cut by 2 bases and J by 2 bases, with 7 bases left in between. The CDR3 here is CASSPNNAGNTIYF. The CDR3 DNA reads TGTGCCAGCTCACCAAACAACGCTGGAAACACCATATATTTT.

In its sample, this clone was seen once. This rearrangement joins TRBV4-2 to TRBJ2-1; D assignment may be TRBD1 or TRBD2 (6 bases each). The CDR3 runs 16 residues. Per the germline V gene, CDR1 is LGHNA and CDR2 is YNFKEQ. The germline V and J ends were trimmed by 8 bases and 5 bases, with 22 bases remaining between them. CDR3 residues: CASAPSGGEGNNEQFF. The CDR3 DNA is TGTGCCAGCGCGCCTTCCGGGGGCGAGGGGAACAATGAGCAGTTCTTC.

V and J are TRBV19 and TRBJ1-1; 7 bases line up with TRBD1. The CDR3 totals 15 residues. CDR1 and CDR2 from the germline V gene are LNHDA and SQIVND (reference sequence). J was trimmed by 3 bases and V by 3 bases; bases with no gene match: 7. CDR3 DNA sequence: TGTGCCAGTAGTATGAGGGGGCAGAAAGACACTGAAGCTTTCTTT. It translates to CASSMRGQKDTEAFF.

The chain's CDR3 is CASSATGGITDTQYF. As DNA, the CDR3 is TGTGCCAGCAGCGCCACAGGGGGGATAACAGATACGCAGTATTTT. The V call is TRBV9, the J call TRBJ2-3, with 8 nucleotides matching TRBD1. Trimming cost V 3 bases and J 3 bases; bases outside gene matches: 6. Germline V lookup: CDR1 SGDLS, CDR2 YYNGEE. This CDR3 comprises 15 residues.

This chain joins TRBV7-2 and TRBJ1-5, with 12 bases that match TRBD1. Trimming cost V 5 bases and J 7 bases; bases outside gene matches: 9. The germline V gene encodes CDR1 SGHTA and CDR2 FQGNSA. CDR3 length: 16 residues. The CDR3, as DNA: TGTGCCAGCAGCCTCTTAGGGACAGGGGGCGGACAGCCCCAGCATTTT. As protein: CASSLLGTGGGQPQHF.

This clone was seen a single time. This chain uses TRBV6-5 with TRBJ1-1; 12 bases match TRBD1. CDR1 is MNHEY and CDR2 is SVGAGI in the germline V gene. The CDR3 runs 15 residues. V trimming: 8 bases; J trimming: 4 bases; junction bases outside the gene matches: 8. DNA of the CDR3: TGTGCCAGCGGACCCGGGACAGGGGGCGTCACTGAAGCTTTCTTT. The encoded protein is CASGPGTGGVTEAFF.

V is TRBV9 and J is TRBJ1-1; 8 positions agree with TRBD1. The CDR3 consists of 16 residues. Germline CDR1 and CDR2: SGDLS and YYNGEE. V gave up 4 bases and J gave up 0 bases; unmatched junction bases: 8. CDR3 protein: CASSPRTGNMNTEAFF. The CDR3 nucleotides are TGTGCCAGCAGCCCAAGGACAGGGAACATGAACACTGAAGCTTTCTTT.

The chain links TRBV10-1 to TRBJ2-3; D possibly corresponds to TRBD2 (5 bases). This CDR3 has 14 residues. The germline gives CDR1 WNHNN, CDR2 SYGVQD (reference sequence). Trimming shortened V by 5 bases and J by 2 bases, and 11 bases separated the two germline ends. The CDR3 reads CASSLQRFTDTQYF. In nucleotides, the CDR3 is TGCGCCAGCAGTCTGCAGCGGTTCACAGATACGCAGTATTTT.

This clone was seen a few times. V is TRBV28 and J is TRBJ1-5; 9 positions agree with TRBD1. The CDR3 is made up of 14 amino acids. V lost 7 bases and J lost 6; bases outside the gene matches: 7. Germline assignment: CDR1 MDHEN and CDR2 SYDVKM. CDR3 protein: CASTVQGAGQPQHF. The DNA for the CDR3 is TGTGCCAGCACCGTACAGGGGGCAGGTCAGCCCCAGCATTTT. The whole variable domain, filled in from reference TRBV28 and TRBJ1-5, reads DVKVTQSSRYLVKRTGEKVFLECVQDMDHENMFWYRQDPGLGLRLIYFSYDVKMKEKGDIPEGYSVSREKKERFSLILESASTNQTSMYLCASTVQGAGQPQHFGDGTRLSIL.

The gene calls are TRBV6-5 and TRBJ2-2; no clear D. The CDR3 consists of 15 residues. From germline, CDR1 is MNHEY and CDR2 SVGAGI. Trimming shortened V by 7 bases and J by 1 base, and 13 bases separated the two germline ends. CDR3 residues: CASTNGQLNTGELFF. Here the CDR3 DNA reads TGTGCCAGCACCAACGGGCAGTTGAACACCGGGGAGCTGTTTTTT.

The CDR3 sequence is CASSLVSMNYGYTF. CDR3 DNA sequence: TGTGCCAGCAGTTTGGTCAGTATGAACTATGGCTACACCTTC. The rearrangement links TRBV28 to TRBJ1-2, with D uncertain. The V end was cut by 3 bases, the J end by 2 bases, with 10 bases between. The germline V gene encodes CDR1 MDHEN and CDR2 SYDVKM. CDR3 length equals 14 residues.

The V and J genes are TRBV10-3 and TRBJ1-2; possible D gene TRBD1, 5 bases. V lost 2 bases and J 8 bases, leaving 18 bases between the germline ends. Per germline, CDR1 ENHRY and CDR2 SYGVKD. There are 15 residues in the CDR3. CDR3 DNA sequence: TGTGCCATCAGTGAGGAAGTACGGGGCTTGGAGGGCTACACCTTC. The encoded protein is CAISEEVRGLEGYTF.

This clone has a handful of counts. The chain uses TRBV4-3 and TRBJ1-5; D is undetermined. This CDR3 is 13 amino acids long. Trimming took off 1 base at V and 3 bases at J, with 4 bases between the two ends. From germline, CDR1 is LGHNA and CDR2 YSLEER. This CDR3 reads CASSQGPNQPQHF. CDR3 in DNA: TGCGCCAGCAGCCAAGGACCCAATCAGCCCCAGCATTTT.

CDR3 bases: TGTGCCAGCAGCCTTCCGACAGGGAAGGCCACTGAAGCTTTCTTT. It codes for CASSLPTGKATEAFF. The V call is TRBV9, the J call TRBJ1-1; 7 bases line up with TRBD1. This CDR3 has 15 amino acids. Per the germline V gene, CDR1 is SGDLS and CDR2 is YYNGEE. J gave up 4 bases and V 4 bases, and 10 bases lay outside the gene matches.

This clone is a singleton in its sample. This chain connects TRBV7-3 to TRBJ2-1, with D tentatively TRBD1 (5 bases). The ends were cut back, 5 bases at V and 0 bases at J, with 14 bases in the middle. Germline V CDR1 and CDR2: SGHTA, FQGTGA. The CDR3 loop spans 16 amino acids. This CDR3 is CASSPDRDSSYNEQFF. The DNA of the CDR3 is TGTGCCAGCAGCCCGGATAGAGACAGCTCCTACAATGAGCAGTTCTTC.